The clone carrying this TCR beta chain was observed once. Antigen: not known. The junction had 4 bases not matched to a gene; V was cut back by 6 bases and J by 6 bases. Germline assignment: CDR1 MNHEY and CDR2 SVGAGI. The CDR3 is made up of 13 amino acids. Vbeta (60) and Jbeta (13) primers were used in the PCR. Authors' processing steps: As a later analysis found, there were 80 million to 90 million unique TCR beta chains, of which roughly 11 million were shared. The table came from immunoSEQ multiplex PCR; TCRdb's copy has only in-frame clones and leaves some out. From that table come the V and J calls and clone size; the DNA was used to work out D and trimming. Altogether about 120,000 clones are present, 80% being singletons, with the ten largest covering more than 8%. The data were taken from a study of cytomegalovirus exposure and HLA in healthy donors. Study-wide findings and caveats: 87-base-pair reads could not separate some V segments, including TRBV6-2 and TRBV6-3.

Input material: PBMCs. This receptor was identified in a female donor in good health and CMV-seropositive. This chain connects TRBV6-5 to TRBJ2-4; 8 positions match TRBD1. CDR3 sequence reads: CASRETGANIQYF. The DNA of the CDR3 is TGTGCCAGCAGGGAGACAGGGGCAAACATTCAGTACTTC.